This T cell receptor beta chain originates from a study of CD8+ T cells in alopecia areata. Sequencing used cDNA as its template, made by extracting RNA and reverse transcribing it. Measured with immunoSEQ multiplex PCR; TCRdb has only the in-frame clones, and not every one. The data contain under 200,000 clones, about two thirds of them singletons. This clone turned up a few times. V lost 4 bases and J 5 bases, leaving 6 bases between the germline ends. The CDR3 extends over 12 amino acids. From germline, CDR1 is LNHDA and CDR2 SQIVND (reference sequence). Documented treatment: oral pan-JAK inhibitor, 5-10 mg twice daily.

The chain recombines TRBV19 with TRBJ2-1, with D perhaps matching TRBD2 (5 bases). The origin of this receptor is a human donor with alopecia areata. The sequencing here drew on CD4+ T cells sorted from blood, taken at week 4, from a patient treated with tofacitinib. CDR3 sequence (DNA): TGTGCCAGTAGTAGGACTGACAATGAGCAGTTCTTC. This encodes CASSRTDNEQFF.